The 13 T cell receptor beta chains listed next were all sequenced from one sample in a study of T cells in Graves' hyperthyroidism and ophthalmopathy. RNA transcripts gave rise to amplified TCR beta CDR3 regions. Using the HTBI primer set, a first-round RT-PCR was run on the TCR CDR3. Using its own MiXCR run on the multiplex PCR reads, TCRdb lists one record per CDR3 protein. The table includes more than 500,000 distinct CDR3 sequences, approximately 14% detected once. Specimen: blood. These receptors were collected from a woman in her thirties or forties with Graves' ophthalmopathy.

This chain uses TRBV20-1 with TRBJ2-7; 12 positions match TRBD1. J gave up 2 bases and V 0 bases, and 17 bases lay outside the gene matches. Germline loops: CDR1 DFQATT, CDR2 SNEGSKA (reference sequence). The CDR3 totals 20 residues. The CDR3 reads CSARDLGGGTGGRSPYEQYF. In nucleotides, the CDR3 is TGCAGTGCTAGAGATTTAGGAGGCGGGACAGGGGGCAGGAGCCCCTACGAGCAGTACTTC.

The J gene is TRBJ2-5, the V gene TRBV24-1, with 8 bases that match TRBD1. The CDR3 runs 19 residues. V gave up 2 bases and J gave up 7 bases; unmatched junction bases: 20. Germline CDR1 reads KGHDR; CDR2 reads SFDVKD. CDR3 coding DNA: TGTGCCACCAGTGATTCAAGAGCTTCGGCAGGGGGCAAGGTTGGGACCCAGTACTTC. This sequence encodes CATSDSRASAGGKVGTQYF.

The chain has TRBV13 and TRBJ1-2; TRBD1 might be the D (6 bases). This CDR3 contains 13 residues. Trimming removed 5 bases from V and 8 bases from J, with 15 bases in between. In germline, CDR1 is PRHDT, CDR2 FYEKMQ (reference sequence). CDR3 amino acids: CASSLGRGGGYTF. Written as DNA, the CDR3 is TGTGCCAGCAGCCTGGGCAGGGGAGGAGGCTACACCTTC.

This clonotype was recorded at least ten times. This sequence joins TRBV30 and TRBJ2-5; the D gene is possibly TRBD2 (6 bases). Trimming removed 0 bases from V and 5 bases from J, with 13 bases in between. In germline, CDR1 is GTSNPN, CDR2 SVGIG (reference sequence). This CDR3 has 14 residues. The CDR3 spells CAWSVGLARETQYF. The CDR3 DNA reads TGTGCCTGGAGTGTAGGGCTAGCGAGGGAGACCCAGTACTTC.

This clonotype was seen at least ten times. CDR3 loop: CSARAQSAYGYTF. The DNA of the CDR3 is TGCAGTGCTAGGGCACAGTCGGCCTATGGCTACACCTTC. The chain couples TRBV20-1 to TRBJ1-2; D is uncertain. Trimming took 3 bases from V and 4 from J, leaving 12 bases between them. CDR3 length: 13 amino acids. From germline, CDR1 is DFQATT and CDR2 SNEGSKA (reference sequence).

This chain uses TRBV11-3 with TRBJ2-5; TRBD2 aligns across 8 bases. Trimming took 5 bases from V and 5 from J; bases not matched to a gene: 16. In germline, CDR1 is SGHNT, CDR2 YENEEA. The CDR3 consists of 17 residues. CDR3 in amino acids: CASSPIGRREGPETQYF. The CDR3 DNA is TGTGCCAGCAGCCCCATAGGCCGTCGGGAGGGCCCGGAGACCCAGTACTTC.

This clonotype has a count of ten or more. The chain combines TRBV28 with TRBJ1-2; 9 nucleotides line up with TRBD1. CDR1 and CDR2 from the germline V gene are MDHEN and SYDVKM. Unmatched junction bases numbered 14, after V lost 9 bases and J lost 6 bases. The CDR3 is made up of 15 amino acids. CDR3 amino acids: CASTKQGAKVHGYTF. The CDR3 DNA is TGTGCCAGTACGAAACAGGGGGCGAAAGTACATGGCTACACCTTC.

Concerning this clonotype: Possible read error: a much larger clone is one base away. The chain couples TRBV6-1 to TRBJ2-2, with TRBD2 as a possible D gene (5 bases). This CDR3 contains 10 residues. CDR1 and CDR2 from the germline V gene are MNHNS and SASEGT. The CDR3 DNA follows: TGTGCCAGCTTGGCCGGGGAGCTGCTTTTT. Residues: CASLAGELLF.

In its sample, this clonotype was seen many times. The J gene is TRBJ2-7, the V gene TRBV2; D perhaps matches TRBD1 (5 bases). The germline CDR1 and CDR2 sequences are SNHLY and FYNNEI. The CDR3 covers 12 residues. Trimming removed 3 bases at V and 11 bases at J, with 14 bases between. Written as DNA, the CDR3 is TGTGCCAGCAGTGAGTTGACAGTCGTGGAGTACTTC. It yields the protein CASSELTVVEYF.

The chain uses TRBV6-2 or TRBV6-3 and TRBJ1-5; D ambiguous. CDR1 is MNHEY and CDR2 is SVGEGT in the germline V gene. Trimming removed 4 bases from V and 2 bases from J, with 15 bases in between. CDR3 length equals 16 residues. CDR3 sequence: CASSSAGEVGNQPQHF. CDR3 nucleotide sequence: TGTGCCAGCAGTTCTGCTGGGGAAGTGGGCAATCAGCCCCAGCATTTT.

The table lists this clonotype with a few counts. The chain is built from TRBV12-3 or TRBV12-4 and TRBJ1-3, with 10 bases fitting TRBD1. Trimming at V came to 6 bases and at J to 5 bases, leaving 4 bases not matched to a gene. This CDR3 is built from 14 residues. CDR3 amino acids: CASRQDRGRNTIYF. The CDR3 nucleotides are TGTGCCAGCAGACAAGACAGGGGGCGAAACACCATATATTTT.

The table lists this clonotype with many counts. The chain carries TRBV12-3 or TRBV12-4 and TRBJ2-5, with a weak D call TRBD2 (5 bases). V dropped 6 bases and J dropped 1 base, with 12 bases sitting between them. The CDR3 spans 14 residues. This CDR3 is CASSSRGGQETQYF. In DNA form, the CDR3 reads TGTGCCAGCAGCTCCCGGGGTGGCCAAGAGACCCAGTACTTC.

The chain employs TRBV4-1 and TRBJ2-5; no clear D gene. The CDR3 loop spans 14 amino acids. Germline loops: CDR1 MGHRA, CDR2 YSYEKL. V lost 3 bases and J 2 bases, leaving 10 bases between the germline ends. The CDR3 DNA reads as TGCGCCAGCAGCCAGCCACGTGCACAAGAGACCCAGTACTTC. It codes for CASSQPRAQETQYF.